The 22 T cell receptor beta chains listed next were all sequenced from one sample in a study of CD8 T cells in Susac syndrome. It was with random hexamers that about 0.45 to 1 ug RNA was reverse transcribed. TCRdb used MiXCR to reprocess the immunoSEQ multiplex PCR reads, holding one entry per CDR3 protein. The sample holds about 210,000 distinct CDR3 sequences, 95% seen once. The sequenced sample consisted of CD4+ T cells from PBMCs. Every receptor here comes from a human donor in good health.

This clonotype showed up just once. For the CDR3, the DNA is TGCAGTGCTCGATACCAGTCCACAGATACGCAGTATTTT. This codes for CSARYQSTDTQYF. V and J are TRBV20-1 and TRBJ2-3; D gene ambiguous. The CDR3 covers 13 residues. V dropped 5 bases and J dropped 2 bases, with 11 bases sitting between them. The germline CDR1 and CDR2 sequences are DFQATT and SNEGSKA (reference sequence).

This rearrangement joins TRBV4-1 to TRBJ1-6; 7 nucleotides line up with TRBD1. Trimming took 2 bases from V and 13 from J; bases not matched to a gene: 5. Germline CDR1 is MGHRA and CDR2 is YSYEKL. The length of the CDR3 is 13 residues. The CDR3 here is CASSQLGGNPLHF. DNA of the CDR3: TGCGCCAGCAGCCAATTAGGGGGCAACCCCCTCCACTTT.

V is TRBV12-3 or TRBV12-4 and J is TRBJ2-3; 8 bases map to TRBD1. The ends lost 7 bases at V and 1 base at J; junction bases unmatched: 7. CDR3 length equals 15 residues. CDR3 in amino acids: CASNVDRGGTDTQYF. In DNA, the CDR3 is TGTGCCAGCAATGTAGACAGGGGCGGCACAGATACGCAGTATTTT.

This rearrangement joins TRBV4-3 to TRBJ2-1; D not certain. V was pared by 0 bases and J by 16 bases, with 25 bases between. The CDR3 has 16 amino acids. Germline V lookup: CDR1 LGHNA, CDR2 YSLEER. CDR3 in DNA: TGCGCCAGCAGCCAAGATCTATCCTCTTCGGGCAGCTTCCCTTTCTTC. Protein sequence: CASSQDLSSSGSFPFF.

CDR3 in DNA: TGTGCCAGCAGCCAAAATCGCGGGAGGGAAAAACTGTTTTTT. Amino acid sequence: CASSQNRGREKLFF. V gene TRBV3-1 combines with J gene TRBJ1-4; unclear D gene. The CDR3 extends over 14 amino acids. From germline, CDR1 is LGHDT and CDR2 YNNKEL (reference sequence). Between the trimmed V and J ends, which lost 2 bases and 8 bases, there was a span of 12 bases.

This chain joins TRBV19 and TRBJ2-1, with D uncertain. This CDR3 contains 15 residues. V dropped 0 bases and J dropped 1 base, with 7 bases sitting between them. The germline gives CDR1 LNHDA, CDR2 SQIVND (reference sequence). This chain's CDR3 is CASSIDPASYNEQFF. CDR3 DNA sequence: TGTGCCAGTAGTATAGACCCCGCTTCCTACAATGAGCAGTTCTTC.

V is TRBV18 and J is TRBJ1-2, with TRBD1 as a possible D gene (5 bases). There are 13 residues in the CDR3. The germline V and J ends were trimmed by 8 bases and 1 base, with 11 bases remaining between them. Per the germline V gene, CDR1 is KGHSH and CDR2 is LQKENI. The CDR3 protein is CASSPQGNYGYTF. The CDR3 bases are TGTGCCAGCAGCCCGCAGGGTAACTATGGCTACACCTTC.

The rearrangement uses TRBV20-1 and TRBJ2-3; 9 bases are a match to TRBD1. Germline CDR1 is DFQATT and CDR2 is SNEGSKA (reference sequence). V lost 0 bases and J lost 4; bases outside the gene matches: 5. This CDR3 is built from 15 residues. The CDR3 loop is CSARDPGQGSDTQYF. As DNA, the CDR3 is TGCAGTGCTAGAGATCCAGGACAGGGGTCAGATACGCAGTATTTT.

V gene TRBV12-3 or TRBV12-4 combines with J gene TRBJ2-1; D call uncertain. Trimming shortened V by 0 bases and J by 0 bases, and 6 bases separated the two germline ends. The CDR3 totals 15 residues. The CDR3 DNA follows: TGTGCCAGCAGTTTAGCGGAGAGCTCCTACAATGAGCAGTTCTTC. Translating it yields CASSLAESSYNEQFF.

CDR3 sequence (DNA): TGTGCCGGGGACCCTCGTGGCTACACCTTC. Protein product: CAGDPRGYTF. This chain connects TRBV30 to TRBJ1-2, with a weak D call TRBD1 (5 bases). Trimming shortened V by 8 bases and J by 7 bases, and 11 bases separated the two germline ends. Germline V gives CDR1 GTSNPN, CDR2 SVGIG (reference sequence). The CDR3 is 10 amino acids. The full variable domain, with the rest looked up from reference TRBV30 and TRBJ1-2, is SQTIHQWPATLVQPVGSPLSLECTVEGTSNPNLYWYRQAAGRGLQLLFYSVGIGQISSEVPQNLSASRPQDRQFILSSKKLLLSDSGFYLCAGDPRGYTFGSGTRLTVV.

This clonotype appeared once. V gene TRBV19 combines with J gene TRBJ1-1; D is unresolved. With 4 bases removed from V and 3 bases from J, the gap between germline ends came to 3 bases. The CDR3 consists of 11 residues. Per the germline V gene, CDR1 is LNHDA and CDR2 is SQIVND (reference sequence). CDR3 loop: CASSTHTEAFF. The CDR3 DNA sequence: TGTGCCAGTAGTACCCACACTGAAGCTTTCTTT.

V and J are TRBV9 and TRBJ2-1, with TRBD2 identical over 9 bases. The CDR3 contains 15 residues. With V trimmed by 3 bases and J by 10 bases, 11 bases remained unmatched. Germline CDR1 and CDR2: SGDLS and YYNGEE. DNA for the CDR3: TGTGCCAGCAGCGCCATGGGGCTAGCGGGGTACGAGCAGTTCTTC. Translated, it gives CASSAMGLAGYEQFF.

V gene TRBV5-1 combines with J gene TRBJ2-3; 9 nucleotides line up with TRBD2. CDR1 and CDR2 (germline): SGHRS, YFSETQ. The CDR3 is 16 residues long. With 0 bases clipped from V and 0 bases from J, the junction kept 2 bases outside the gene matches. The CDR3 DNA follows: TGCGCCAGCAGCTTGGAAGCGGGAGGAAGCACAGATACGCAGTATTTT. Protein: CASSLEAGGSTDTQYF.

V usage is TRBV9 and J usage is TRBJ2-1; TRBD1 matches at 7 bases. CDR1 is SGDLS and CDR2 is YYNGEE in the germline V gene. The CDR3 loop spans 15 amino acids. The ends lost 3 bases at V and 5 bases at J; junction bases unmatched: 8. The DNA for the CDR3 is TGTGCCAGCAGCGGTTACCGGGACAGTAACAATGAGCAGTTCTTC. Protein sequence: CASSGYRDSNNEQFF.

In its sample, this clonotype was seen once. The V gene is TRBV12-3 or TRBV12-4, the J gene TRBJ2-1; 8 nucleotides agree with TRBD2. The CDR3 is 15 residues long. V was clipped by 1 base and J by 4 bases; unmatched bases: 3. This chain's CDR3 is CASSLGSGNYNEQFF. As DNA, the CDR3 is TGTGCCAGCAGTTTAGGTAGCGGGAATTACAATGAGCAGTTCTTC.

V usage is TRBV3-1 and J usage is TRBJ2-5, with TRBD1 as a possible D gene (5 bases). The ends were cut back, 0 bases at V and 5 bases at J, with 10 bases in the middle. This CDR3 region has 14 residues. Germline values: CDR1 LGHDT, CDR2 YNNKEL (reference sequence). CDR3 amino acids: CASSQERRAETQYF. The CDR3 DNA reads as TGTGCCAGCAGCCAAGAACGCAGGGCGGAGACCCAGTACTTC.

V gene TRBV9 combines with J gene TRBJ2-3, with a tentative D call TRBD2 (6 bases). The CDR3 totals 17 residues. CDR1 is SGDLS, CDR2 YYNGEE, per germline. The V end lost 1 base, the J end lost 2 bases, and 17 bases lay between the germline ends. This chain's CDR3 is CASSVSGGGVITDTQYF. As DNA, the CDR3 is TGTGCCAGCAGCGTATCTGGAGGCGGGGTAATCACAGATACGCAGTATTTT. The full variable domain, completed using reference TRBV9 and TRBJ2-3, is DSGVTQTPKHLITATGQRVTLRCSPRSGDLSVYWYQQSLDQGLQFLIQYYNGEERAKGNILERFSAQQFPDLHSELNLSSLELGDSALYFCASSVSGGGVITDTQYFGPGTRLTVL.

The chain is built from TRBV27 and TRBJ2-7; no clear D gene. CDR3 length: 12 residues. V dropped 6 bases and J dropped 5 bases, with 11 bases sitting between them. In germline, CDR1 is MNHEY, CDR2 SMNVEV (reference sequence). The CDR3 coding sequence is TGTGCCAGCAGGGGTCCTAGGAACGAGCAGTACTTC. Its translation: CASRGPRNEQYF.

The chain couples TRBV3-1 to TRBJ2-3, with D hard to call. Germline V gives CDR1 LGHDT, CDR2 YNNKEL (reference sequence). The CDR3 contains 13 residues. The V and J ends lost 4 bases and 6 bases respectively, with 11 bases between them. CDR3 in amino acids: CASSPSFADTQYF. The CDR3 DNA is TGTGCCAGCAGCCCGTCTTTCGCGGATACGCAGTATTTT.

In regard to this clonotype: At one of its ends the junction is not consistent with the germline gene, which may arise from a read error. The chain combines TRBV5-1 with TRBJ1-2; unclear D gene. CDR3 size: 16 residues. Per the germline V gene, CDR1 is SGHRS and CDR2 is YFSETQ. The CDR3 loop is CASRLASGGGAGGYTF. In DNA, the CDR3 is TGCGCCAGCCGCTTGGCTTCAGGTGGAGGAGCTGGTGGCTACACCTTC.

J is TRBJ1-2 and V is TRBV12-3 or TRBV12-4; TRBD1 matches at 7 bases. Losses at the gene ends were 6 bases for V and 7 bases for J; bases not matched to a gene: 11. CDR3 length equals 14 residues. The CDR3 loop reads CASRFTTGDRGYTF. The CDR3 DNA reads TGTGCCAGCAGATTCACAACAGGGGATCGTGGCTACACCTTC.

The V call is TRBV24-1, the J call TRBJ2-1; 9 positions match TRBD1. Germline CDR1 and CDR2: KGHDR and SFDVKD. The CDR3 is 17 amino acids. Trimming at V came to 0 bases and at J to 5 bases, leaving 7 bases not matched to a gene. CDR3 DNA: TGTGCCACCAGTGATTTGGGGGGACAGGGTGGGAACAATGAGCAGTTCTTC. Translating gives CATSDLGGQGGNNEQFF.